This T cell receptor (beta chain) came from a study of CD8 T cells in ankylosing spondylitis. Overall study findings and caveats: Past research had described some motif variants in reactive arthritis synovial fluid and blood.

The V and J ends lost 8 bases and 2 bases respectively, with 9 bases between them. The CDR3 length is 12 residues. CDR1 is MNHNY and CDR2 is SVGAGI in the germline V gene (reference sequence). One entry per CDR3 protein, called by TCRdb with MiXCR from the 5' RACE reads. The profile covers about 280,000 distinct CDR3 sequences, with roughly 20% appearing a single time and 7.8% taken by the ten largest. In the case of this clonotype: Antigen unknown.

The clonotype originates from a male donor with ankylosing spondylitis or in good health (not recorded which). The sequencing input was blood, either unsorted or a sorted T cell fraction (not recorded which). The chain couples TRBV6-6 to TRBJ2-5; D is undetermined. Here the CDR3 reads CASVSAQETQYF. The CDR3 coding sequence is TGTGCCAGCGTCTCGGCTCAAGAGACCCAGTACTTC.